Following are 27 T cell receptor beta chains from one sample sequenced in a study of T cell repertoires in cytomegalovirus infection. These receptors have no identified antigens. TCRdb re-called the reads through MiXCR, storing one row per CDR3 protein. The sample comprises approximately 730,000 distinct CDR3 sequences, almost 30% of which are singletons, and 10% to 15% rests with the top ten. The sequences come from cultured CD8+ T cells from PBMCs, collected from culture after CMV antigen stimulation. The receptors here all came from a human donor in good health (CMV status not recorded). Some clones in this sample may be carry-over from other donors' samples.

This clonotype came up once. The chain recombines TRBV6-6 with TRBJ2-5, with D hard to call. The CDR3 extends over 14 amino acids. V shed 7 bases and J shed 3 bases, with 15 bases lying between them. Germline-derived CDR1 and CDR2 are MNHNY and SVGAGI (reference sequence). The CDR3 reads CASIGGVVEETQYF. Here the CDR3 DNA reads TGTGCCAGCATCGGTGGCGTAGTGGAAGAGACCCAGTACTTC.

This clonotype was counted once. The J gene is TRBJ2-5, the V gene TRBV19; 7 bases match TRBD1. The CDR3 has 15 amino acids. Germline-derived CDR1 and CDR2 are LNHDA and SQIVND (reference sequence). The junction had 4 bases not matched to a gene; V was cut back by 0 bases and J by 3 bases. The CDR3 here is CASSIDEGAEETQYF. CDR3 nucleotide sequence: TGTGCCAGTAGTATAGACGAGGGGGCAGAAGAGACCCAGTACTTC.

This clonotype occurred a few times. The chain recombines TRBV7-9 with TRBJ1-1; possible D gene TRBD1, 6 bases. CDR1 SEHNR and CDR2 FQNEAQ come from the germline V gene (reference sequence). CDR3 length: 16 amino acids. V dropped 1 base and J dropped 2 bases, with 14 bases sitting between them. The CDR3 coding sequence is TGTGCCAGCAGCTTAGGTTCGGTAGGGACAAACACTGAAGCTTTCTTT. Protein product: CASSLGSVGTNTEAFF.

The CDR3 region has the DNA TGTGCCAGCAGTTTAGGGGGGTGGGAGGCCAAAAACATTCAGTACTTC. As protein: CASSLGGWEAKNIQYF. The chain joins TRBV12-3 or TRBV12-4 to TRBJ2-4; either TRBD1 or TRBD2 may fit D (5 bases each). The germline V and J ends were trimmed by 1 base and 1 base, with 11 bases remaining between them. The CDR3 spans 16 residues.

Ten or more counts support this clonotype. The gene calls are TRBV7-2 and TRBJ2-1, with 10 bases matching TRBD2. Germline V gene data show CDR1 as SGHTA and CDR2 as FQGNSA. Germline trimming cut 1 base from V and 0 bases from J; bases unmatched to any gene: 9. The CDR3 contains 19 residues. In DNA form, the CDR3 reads TGTGCCAGCAGCTTAGGGGCTAGCGGGGGATTTAGCTCCTACAATGAGCAGTTCTTC. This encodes CASSLGASGGFSSYNEQFF. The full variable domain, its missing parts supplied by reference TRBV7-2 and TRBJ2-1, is GAGVSQSPSNKVTEKGKDVELRCDPISGHTALYWYRQSLGQGLEFLIYFQGNSAPDKSGLPSDRFSAERTGGSVSTLTIQRTQQEDSAVYLCASSLGASGGFSSYNEQFFGPGTRLTVL.

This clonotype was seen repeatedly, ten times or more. In nucleotides, the CDR3 is TGTGCCAGCAGCGGGACTAGCGGATTCACAGATACGCAGTATTTT. It specifies CASSGTSGFTDTQYF. This chain links TRBV7-2 with TRBJ2-3; the match to TRBD2 covers 11 bases. Germline assignment: CDR1 SGHTA and CDR2 FQGNSA. V shed 5 bases and J 2 bases; nucleotides not matched to a gene: 3. The CDR3 loop spans 15 amino acids.

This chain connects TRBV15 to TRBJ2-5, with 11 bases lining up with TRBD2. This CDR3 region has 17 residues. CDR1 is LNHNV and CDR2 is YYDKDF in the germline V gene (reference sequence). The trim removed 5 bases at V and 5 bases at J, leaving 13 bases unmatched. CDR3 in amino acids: CATSLSSLAGESETQYF. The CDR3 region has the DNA TGTGCCACCAGCCTAAGTTCACTAGCGGGGGAATCGGAGACCCAGTACTTC.

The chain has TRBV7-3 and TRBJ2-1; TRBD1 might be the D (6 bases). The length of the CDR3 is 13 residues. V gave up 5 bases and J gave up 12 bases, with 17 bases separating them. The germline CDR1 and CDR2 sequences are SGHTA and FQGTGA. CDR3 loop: CASSAGDPASQFF. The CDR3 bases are TGTGCCAGCAGCGCAGGGGACCCCGCCTCGCAGTTCTTC. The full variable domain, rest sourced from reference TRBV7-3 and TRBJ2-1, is GAGVSQTPSNKVTEKGKYVELRCDPISGHTALYWYRQSLGQGPEFLIYFQGTGAADDSGLPNDRFFAVRPEGSVSTLKIQRTERGDSAVYLCASSAGDPASQFFGPGTRLTVL.

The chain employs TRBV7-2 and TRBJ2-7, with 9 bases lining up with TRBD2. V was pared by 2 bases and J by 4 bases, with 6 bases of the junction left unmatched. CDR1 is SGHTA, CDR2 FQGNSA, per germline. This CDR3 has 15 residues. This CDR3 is CASSLILSGRYEQYF. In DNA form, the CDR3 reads TGTGCCAGCAGCTTAATTCTTAGCGGGAGATACGAGCAGTACTTC.

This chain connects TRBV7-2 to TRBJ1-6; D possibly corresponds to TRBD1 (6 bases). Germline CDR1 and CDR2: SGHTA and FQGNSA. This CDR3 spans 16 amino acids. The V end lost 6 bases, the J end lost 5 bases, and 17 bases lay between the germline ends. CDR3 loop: CASRLEGTRDNSPLHF. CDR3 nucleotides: TGTGCCAGCAGACTGGAGGGGACAAGGGATAATTCACCCCTCCACTTT.

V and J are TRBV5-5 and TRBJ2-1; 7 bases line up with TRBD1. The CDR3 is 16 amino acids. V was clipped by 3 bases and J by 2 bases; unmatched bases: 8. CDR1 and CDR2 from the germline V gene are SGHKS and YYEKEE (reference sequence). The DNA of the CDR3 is TGTGCCAGCAGCTCAAAGGACAGGCTTACCTACAATGAGCAGTTCTTC. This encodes CASSSKDRLTYNEQFF.

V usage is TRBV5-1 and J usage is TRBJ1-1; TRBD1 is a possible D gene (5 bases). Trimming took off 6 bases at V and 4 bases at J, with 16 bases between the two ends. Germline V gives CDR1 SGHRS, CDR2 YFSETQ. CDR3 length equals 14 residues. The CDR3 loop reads CASTRLDRPTEAFF. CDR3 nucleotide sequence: TGCGCCAGCACCCGTCTCGACAGACCCACTGAAGCTTTCTTT.

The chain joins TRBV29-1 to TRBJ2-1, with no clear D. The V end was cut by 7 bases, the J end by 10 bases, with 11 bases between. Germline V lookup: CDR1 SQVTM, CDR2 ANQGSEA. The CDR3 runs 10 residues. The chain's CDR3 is CSATVGEQFF. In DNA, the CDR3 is TGCAGCGCCACGGTGGGGGAGCAGTTCTTC.

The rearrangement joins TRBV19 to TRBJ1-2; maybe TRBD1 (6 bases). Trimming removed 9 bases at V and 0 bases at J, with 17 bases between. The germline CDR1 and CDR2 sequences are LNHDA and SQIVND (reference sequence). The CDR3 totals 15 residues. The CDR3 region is CASGPLGASNYGYTF. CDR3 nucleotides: TGTGCCAGCGGACCTTTGGGGGCTTCTAACTATGGCTACACCTTC.

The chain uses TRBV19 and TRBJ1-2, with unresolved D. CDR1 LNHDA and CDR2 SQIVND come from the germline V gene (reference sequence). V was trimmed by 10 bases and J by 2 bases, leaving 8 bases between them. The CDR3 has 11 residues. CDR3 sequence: CATTENYGYTF. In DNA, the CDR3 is TGTGCCACCACAGAAAACTATGGCTACACCTTC.

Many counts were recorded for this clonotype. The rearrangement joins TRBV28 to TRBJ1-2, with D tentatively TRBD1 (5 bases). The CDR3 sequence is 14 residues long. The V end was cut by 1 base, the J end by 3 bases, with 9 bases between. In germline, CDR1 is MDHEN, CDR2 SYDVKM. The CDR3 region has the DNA TGTGCCAGCAGTTTATTCGGGGGTGACTATGGCTACACCTTC. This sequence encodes CASSLFGGDYGYTF.

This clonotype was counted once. The CDR3 spells CASSGNRGLQETQYF. The DNA of the CDR3 is TGTGCCAGCAGTGGGAACAGGGGGCTTCAAGAGACCCAGTACTTC. The chain employs TRBV2 and TRBJ2-5; 9 bases line up with TRBD1. V lost 4 bases to trimming and J lost 2 bases; unmatched junction nucleotides: 5. CDR1 SNHLY and CDR2 FYNNEI come from the germline V gene. The length of the CDR3 is 15 residues.

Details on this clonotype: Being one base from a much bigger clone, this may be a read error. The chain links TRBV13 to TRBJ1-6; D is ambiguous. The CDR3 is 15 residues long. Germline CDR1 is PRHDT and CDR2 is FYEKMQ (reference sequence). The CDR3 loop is CGSTEGRAYNSPLHF. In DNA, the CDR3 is TGTGGCAGTACTGAGGGTAGGGCCTATAATTCACCCCTCCACTTT.

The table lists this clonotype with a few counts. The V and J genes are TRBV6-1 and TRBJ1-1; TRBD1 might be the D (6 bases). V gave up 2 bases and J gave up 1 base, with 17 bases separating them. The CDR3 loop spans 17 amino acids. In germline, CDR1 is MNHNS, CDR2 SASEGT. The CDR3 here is CASSEYSGAGPNTEAFF. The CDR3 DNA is TGTGCCAGCAGTGAATATTCGGGGGCCGGGCCGAACACTGAAGCTTTCTTT.

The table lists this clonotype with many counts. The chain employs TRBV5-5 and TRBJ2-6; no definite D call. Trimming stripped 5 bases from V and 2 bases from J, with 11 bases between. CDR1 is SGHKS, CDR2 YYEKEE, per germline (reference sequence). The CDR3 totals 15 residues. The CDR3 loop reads CASRPASTGANVLTF. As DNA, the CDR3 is TGTGCCAGCAGGCCCGCGTCGACTGGGGCCAACGTCCTGACTTTC. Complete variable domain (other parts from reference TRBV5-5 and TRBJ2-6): DAGVTQSPTHLIKTRGQQVTLRCSPISGHKSVSWYQQVLGQGPQFIFQYYEKEERGRGNFPDRFSARQFPNYSSELNVNALLLGDSALYLCASRPASTGANVLTFGAGSRLTVL.

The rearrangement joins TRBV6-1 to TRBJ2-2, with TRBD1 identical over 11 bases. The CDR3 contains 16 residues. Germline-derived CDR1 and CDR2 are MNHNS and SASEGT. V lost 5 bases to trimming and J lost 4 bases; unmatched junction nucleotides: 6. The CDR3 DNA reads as TGTGCCAGCAGTTTCAAGGACAGGGGGCCCACCGGGGAGCTGTTTTTT. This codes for CASSFKDRGPTGELFF.

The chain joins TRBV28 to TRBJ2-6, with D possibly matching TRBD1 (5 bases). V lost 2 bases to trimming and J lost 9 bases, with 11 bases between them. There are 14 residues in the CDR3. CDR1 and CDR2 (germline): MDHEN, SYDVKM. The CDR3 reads CASSLRRVVNVLTF. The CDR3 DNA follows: TGTGCCAGCAGTTTACGCAGGGTGGTCAACGTCCTGACTTTC.

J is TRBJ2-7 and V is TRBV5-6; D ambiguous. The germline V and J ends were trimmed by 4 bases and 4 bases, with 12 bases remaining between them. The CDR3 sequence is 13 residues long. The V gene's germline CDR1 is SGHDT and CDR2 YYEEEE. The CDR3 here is CASSGSPLYEQYV. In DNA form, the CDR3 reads TGTGCCAGCAGCGGGTCGCCACTTTACGAGCAGTACGTC.

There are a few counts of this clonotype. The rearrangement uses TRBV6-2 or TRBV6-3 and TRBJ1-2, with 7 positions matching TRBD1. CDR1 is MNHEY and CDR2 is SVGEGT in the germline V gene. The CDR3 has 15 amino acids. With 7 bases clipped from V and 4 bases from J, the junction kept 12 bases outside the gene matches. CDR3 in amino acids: CASKPLTGAPYGYTF. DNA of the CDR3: TGTGCCAGCAAGCCTCTAACAGGGGCCCCCTATGGCTACACCTTC.

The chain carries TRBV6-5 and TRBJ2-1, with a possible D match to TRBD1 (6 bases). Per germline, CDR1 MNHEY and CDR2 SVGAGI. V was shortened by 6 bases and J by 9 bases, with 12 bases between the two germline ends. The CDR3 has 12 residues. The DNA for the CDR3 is TGTGCCAGCAGCACAGGGATACTTGAGCAGTTCTTC. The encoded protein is CASSTGILEQFF.

CDR3 nucleotide sequence: TGTGCCAGCAGCTTAAGGACAGCCCCTGAAGCTTTCTTT. This translates into CASSLRTAPEAFF. V is TRBV5-4 and J is TRBJ1-1; tentative D call: TRBD1 (6 bases). Germline V gene data show CDR1 as SGHNT and CDR2 as YYREEE (reference sequence). The CDR3 sequence is 13 residues long. The V and J ends lost 2 bases and 6 bases respectively, with 11 bases between them.

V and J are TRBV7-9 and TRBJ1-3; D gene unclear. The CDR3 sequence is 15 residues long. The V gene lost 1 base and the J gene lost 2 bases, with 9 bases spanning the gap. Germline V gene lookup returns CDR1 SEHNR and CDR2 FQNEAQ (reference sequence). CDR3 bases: TGTGCCAGCAGCTTAGACAGCCCAACTGGAAACACCATATATTTT. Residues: CASSLDSPTGNTIYF.